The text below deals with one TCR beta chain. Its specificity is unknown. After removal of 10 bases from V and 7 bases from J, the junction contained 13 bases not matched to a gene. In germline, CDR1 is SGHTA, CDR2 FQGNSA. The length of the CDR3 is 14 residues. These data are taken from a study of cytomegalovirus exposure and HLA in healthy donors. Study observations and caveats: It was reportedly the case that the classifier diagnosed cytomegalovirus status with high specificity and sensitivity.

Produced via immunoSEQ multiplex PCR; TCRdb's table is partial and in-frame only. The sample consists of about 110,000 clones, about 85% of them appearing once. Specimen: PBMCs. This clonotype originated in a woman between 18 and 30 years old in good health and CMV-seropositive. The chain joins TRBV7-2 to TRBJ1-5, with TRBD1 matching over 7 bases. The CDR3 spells CATTTGNVGQPQHF. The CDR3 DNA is TGTGCCACAACGACAGGGAATGTAGGGCAGCCCCAGCATTTT.